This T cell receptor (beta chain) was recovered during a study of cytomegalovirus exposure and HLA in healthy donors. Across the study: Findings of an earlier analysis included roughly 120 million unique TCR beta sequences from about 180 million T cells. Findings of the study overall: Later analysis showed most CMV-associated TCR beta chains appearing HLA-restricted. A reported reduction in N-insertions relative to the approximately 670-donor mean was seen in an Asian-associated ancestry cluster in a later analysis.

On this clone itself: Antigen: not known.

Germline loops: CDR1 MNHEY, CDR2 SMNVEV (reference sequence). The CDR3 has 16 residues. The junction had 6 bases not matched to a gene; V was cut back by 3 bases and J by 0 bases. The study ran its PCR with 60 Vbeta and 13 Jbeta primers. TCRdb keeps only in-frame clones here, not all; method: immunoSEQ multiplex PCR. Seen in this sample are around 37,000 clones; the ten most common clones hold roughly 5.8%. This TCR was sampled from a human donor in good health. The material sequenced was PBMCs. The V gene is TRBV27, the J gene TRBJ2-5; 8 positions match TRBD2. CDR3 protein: CASSLTGGFNQETQYF. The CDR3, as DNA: TGTGCCAGCAGTTTGACGGGGGGGTTTAACCAAGAGACCCAGTACTTC.